A single sample is the source of the 10 T cell receptor beta chains below, sequenced in a study of Ad26.COV2.S vaccination and SARS-CoV-2 variants. Described treatment: 15 to 20 received Ad26.COV2.S at low or high dose, single or two shots; 5 received placebo; per-sample allocation not given. Sampling was performed 63 days after the first vaccine or placebo injection. Clones were sequenced by immunoSEQ multiplex PCR, and TCRdb holds only the in-frame ones, with some missing. The sample shows 200,000 to 250,000 clones, around nine tenths of them seen only once. The material sequenced was peripheral blood, taken in a trial of Ad26.COV2.S vaccine versus placebo. The source of these receptors is a person aged 18-65 years who received the Ad26.COV2.S COVID-19 vaccine or a placebo.

This sequence joins TRBV11-3 and TRBJ2-3, with D unclear. This CDR3 contains 15 residues. Germline V gene sequence: CDR1 SGHNT, CDR2 YENEEA. Trimming left V 1 base short and J 0 bases short, with 8 bases between. CDR3 residues: CASSLGADSTDTQYF. CDR3 DNA: TGTGCCAGCAGCTTAGGGGCCGACAGCACAGATACGCAGTATTTT.

The rearrangement uses TRBV7-9 and TRBJ1-3; perhaps TRBD1 as D (5 bases). The CDR3 is made up of 14 amino acids. Trimming stripped 3 bases from V and 2 bases from J, with 8 bases between. Germline V gives CDR1 SEHNR, CDR2 FQNEAQ (reference sequence). The CDR3 sequence: CASSFLGPGNTIYF. The CDR3 DNA reads as TGTGCCAGCAGCTTTTTGGGGCCTGGAAACACCATATATTTT.

The chain uses TRBV16 and TRBJ1-2, with D maybe TRBD1 (6 bases). V lost 4 bases to trimming and J lost 2 bases, with 11 bases between them. Germline CDR1 KGHSY, CDR2 FQNENV. The CDR3 covers 14 residues. CDR3 sequence (DNA): TGTGCCAGCAGCCCCGGGACAACAAACTATGGCTACACCTTC. The encoded protein is CASSPGTTNYGYTF.

This rearrangement joins TRBV20-1 to TRBJ1-5; TRBD1 is a possible D gene (5 bases). CDR1 is DFQATT, CDR2 SNEGSKA, per germline (reference sequence). The CDR3 extends over 13 amino acids. Trimming removed 3 bases at V and 0 bases at J, with 6 bases between. CDR3 DNA sequence: TGCAGTGCTAGTGGGGGTAGCAATCAGCCCCAGCATTTT. This sequence encodes CSASGGSNQPQHF.

The chain has TRBV9 and TRBJ2-5; perhaps D is TRBD1 or TRBD2 (5 bases each). This CDR3 region has 15 residues. V lost 0 bases to trimming and J lost 1 base, with 10 bases between them. Germline V gene sequence: CDR1 SGDLS, CDR2 YYNGEE. CDR3 nucleotide sequence: TGTGCCAGCAGCGTAGGGGTAGGGACCCAAGAGACCCAGTACTTC. Translation gives CASSVGVGTQETQYF.

The chain combines TRBV10-1 with TRBJ2-7, with 7 bases lining up with TRBD1. This CDR3 spans 13 amino acids. Per germline, CDR1 WNHNN and CDR2 SYGVQD (reference sequence). J lost 3 bases, V lost 5 bases, and 4 bases had no gene match. The chain's CDR3 is CASSTGTDYEQYF. Here the CDR3 DNA reads TGCGCCAGCAGTACCGGGACAGACTACGAGCAGTACTTC.

The rearrangement links TRBV9 to TRBJ2-1; 8 bases agree with TRBD2. CDR1 is SGDLS, CDR2 YYNGEE, per germline. Germline trimming cut 0 bases from V and 7 bases from J; bases unmatched to any gene: 3. This CDR3 comprises 14 residues. The CDR3 spells CASSVGTGGNEQFF. The CDR3 DNA is TGTGCCAGCAGCGTAGGTACGGGAGGGAATGAGCAGTTCTTC.

The CDR3 bases are TGTGCCAGCAGTTTAGGCACCGGGACGAACTACGAGCAGTACTTC. Its protein is CASSLGTGTNYEQYF. The chain links TRBV27 to TRBJ2-7, with D perhaps being TRBD1 or TRBD2 (5 bases each). V was clipped by 2 bases and J by 3 bases, with 14 bases between them. CDR3 length: 15 amino acids. Germline CDR1 MNHEY, CDR2 SMNVEV (reference sequence).

This chain connects TRBV6-6 to TRBJ1-1; D is unresolved. Germline CDR1 and CDR2: MNHNY and SVGAGI (reference sequence). Trimming took off 7 bases at V and 0 bases at J, with 6 bases between the two ends. This CDR3 has 12 residues. The CDR3 is CASTAMNTEAFF. The CDR3 DNA sequence: TGTGCCAGCACGGCCATGAACACTGAAGCTTTCTTT.

The genes are TRBV2 and TRBJ1-5; tentatively, D is TRBD1 (5 bases). Per germline, CDR1 SNHLY and CDR2 FYNNEI. The CDR3 runs 17 residues. Trimming took 6 bases from V and 2 from J, leaving 20 bases between them. The CDR3, as DNA: TGTGCCAGCAGGCGATTTTTACAGGTTCCAGGCAATCAGCCCCAGCATTTT. It translates to CASRRFLQVPGNQPQHF.